The present T cell receptor beta chain was sequenced within a study of blood T cell repertoires in COVID-19. Study at large: COVID-19 samples collected from the United States, Italy and Spain covered acute and convalescent phases. In each case, the material was cDNA or gDNA derived from T cells, B-cell-depleted T cells, or PBMCs.

Authors' data handling: Amplified reference gene primers provided the basis for estimating nucleated cell counts. Here immunoSEQ multiplex PCR was the method, and the copy in TCRdb shows in-frame clones only, minus some. V and J calls and clone size are as listed in that table; D and trimming were resolved from the DNA. The sample includes some 220,000 clones, 83% of them seen just once. The CDR3 extends over 15 amino acids. Germline CDR1 KGHSH, CDR2 LQKENI. V shed 5 bases and J 4 bases; nucleotides not matched to a gene: 4. In Seattle, patients joined the study during active infection and were tracked longitudinally.

The V and J genes are TRBV18 and TRBJ2-3, with 12 bases matching TRBD1. The specimen sequenced was peripheral blood. This sequence originates from a woman aged 25 to 45 with COVID-19, enrolled during active disease. CDR3 amino acids: CASSTGQGAADTQYF. The CDR3 nucleotides are TGTGCCAGCTCAACGGGACAGGGGGCCGCAGATACGCAGTATTTT. The full variable domain, rest sourced from reference TRBV18 and TRBJ2-3, is NAGVMQNPRHLVRRRGQEARLRCSPMKGHSHVYWYRQLPEEGLKFMVYLQKENIIDESGMPKERFSAEFPKEGPSILRIQQVVRGDSAAYFCASSTGQGAADTQYFGPGTRLTVL.